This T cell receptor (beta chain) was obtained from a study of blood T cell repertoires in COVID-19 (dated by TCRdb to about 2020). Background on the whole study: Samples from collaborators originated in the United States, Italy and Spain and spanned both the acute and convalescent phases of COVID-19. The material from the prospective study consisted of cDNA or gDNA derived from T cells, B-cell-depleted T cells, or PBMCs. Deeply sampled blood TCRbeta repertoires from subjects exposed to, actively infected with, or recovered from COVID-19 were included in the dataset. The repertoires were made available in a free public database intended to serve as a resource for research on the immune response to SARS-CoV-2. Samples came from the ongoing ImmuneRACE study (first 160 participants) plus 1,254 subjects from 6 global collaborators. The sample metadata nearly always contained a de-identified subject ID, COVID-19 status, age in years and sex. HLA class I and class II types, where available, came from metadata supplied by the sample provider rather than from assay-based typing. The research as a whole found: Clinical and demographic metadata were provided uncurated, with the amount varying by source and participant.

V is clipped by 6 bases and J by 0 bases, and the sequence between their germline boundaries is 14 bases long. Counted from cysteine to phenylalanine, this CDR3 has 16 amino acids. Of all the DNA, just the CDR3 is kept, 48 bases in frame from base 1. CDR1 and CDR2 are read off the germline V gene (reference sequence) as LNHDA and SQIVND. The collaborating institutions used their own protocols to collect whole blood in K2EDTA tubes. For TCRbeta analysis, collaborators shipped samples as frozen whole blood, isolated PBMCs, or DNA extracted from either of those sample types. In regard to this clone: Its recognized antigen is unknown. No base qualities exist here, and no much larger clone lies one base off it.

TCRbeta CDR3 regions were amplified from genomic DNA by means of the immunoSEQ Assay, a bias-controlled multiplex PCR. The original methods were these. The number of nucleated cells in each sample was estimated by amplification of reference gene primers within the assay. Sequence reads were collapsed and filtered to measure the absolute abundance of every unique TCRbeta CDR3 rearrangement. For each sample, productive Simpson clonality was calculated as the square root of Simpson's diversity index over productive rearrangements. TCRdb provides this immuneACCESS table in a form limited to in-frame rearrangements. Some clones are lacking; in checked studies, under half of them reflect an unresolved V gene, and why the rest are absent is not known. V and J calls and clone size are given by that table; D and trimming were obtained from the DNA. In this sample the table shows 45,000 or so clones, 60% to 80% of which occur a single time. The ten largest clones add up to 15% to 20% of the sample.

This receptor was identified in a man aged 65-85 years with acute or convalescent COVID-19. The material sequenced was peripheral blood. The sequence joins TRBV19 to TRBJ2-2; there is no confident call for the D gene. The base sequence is TGTGCCAGTAGCCCCCCGGGTGGAGCGAACACCGGGGAGCTGTTTTTT. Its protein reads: CASSPPGGANTGELFF.